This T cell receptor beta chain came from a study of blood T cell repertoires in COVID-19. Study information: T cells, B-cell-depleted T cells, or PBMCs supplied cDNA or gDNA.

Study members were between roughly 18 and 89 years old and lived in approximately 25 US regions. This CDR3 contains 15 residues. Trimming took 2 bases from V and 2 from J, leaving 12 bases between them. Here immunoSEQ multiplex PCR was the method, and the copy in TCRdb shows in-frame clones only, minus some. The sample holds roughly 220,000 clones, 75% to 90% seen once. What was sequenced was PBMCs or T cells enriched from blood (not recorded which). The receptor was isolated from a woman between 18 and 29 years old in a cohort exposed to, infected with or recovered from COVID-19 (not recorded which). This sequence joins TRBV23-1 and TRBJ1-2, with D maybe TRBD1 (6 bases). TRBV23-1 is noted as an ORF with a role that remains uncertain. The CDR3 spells CASSQQRTVNYGYTF. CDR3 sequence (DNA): TGCGCCAGCAGTCAACAACGGACAGTGAACTATGGCTACACCTTC.